The TCR beta chain described here comes from a study of shared clonotypes between healthy human individuals. Study-wide context: The donors, a couple of women and a few men, were aged 18 to 49.

Study-wide findings and caveats: Expectations were that clonotype sharing among donors would be affected by sequencing depth. Investigators collected only blood, and repertoires in tissues likely differ.

Those who donated were healthy HIV-negative adults, with no recent acute infections or vaccinations reported. Germline V lookup: CDR1 MGHDK, CDR2 SYGVNS. There are 14 residues in the CDR3. Trimming at V came to 7 bases and at J to 8 bases, leaving 7 bases not matched to a gene. Concerning this clone: Antigen specificity is unknown.

Method: immunoSEQ multiplex PCR; TCRdb's copy keeps in-frame clones and lacks some. The sample carries about 480,000 clones, about 80% recorded once. Sequenced: PBMCs. The receptor was derived from a woman aged 40 to 50 in good health. Some clones in this sample may be carry-over from other donors' samples. The chain joins TRBV25-1 to TRBJ1-5; 11 bases are shared with TRBD1. The CDR3 DNA is TGTGCCAGCACGGGACAGGGGGGAATGGAGCCCCAGCATTTT. Translating it yields CASTGQGGMEPQHF.